This T cell receptor beta chain was recovered during a study of blood T cell repertoires in COVID-19. Study summary: Some COVID-19 samples were acute and others convalescent; all came from the United States, Italy and Spain.

V lost 5 bases, J lost 2 bases, and 8 bases lay in between. This CDR3 has 12 residues. From germline, CDR1 is SGHDT and CDR2 YYEEEE. Using immunoSEQ multiplex PCR, the repertoire was profiled, and TCRdb retains in-frame clones only, with some absent. Here the sample spans fewer than 130,000 clones, around nine tenths being singletons. The sequenced material came from peripheral blood. This chain links TRBV5-6 with TRBJ2-7; the D is unclear. The clonotype originates from a human donor in a cohort sampled during active COVID-19. CDR3 sequence: CASSLQAYEQYF. CDR3 in DNA: TGTGCCAGCAGTCTGCAGGCCTACGAGCAGTACTTC.